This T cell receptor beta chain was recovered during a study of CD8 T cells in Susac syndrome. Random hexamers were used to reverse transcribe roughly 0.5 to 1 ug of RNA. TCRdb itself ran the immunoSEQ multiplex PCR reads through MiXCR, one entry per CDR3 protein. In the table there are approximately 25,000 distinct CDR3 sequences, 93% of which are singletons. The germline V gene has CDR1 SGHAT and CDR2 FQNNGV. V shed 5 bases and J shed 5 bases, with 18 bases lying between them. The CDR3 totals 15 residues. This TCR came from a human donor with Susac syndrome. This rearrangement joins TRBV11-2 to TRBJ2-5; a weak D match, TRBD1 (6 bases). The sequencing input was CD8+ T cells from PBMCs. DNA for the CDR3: TGTGCCAGCAGCCCCCCAGGACAGCTCCGCGAGACCCAGTACTTC. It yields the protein CASSPPGQLRETQYF.